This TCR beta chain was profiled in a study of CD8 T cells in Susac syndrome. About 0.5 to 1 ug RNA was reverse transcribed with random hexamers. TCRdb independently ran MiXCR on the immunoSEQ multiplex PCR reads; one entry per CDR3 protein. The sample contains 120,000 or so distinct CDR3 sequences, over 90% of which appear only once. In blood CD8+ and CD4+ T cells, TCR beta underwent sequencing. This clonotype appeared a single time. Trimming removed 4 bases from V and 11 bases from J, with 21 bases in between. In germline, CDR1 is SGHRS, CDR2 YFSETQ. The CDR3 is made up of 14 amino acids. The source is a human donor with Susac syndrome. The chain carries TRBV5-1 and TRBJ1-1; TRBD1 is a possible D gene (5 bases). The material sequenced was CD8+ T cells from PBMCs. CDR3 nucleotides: TGCGCCAGCAGCCCATTTCGGACATTCGATCATGCTTTCTTT. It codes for CASSPFRTFDHAFF.